The next 7 T cell receptor beta chains were all read from a single sample in a study of patients and donors after allogeneic stem cell transplantation. Via MiXCR, TCRdb re-called the RT-PCR reads, giving one row per CDR3 protein. The sample lists approximately 430,000 distinct CDR3 sequences; around 15% were seen once. Source material: blood, either unsorted or a sorted T cell fraction (not recorded which). Receptors originate from a human donor who was either an allogeneic HSCT recipient or a stem cell or donor lymphocyte infusion donor (not recorded which). It is not recorded whose cells these are; they may come from a transplant donor.

This clonotype appeared a few times. The CDR3 nucleotides are TGCGCCAGCAGCCCTATTCTAGCGGGCCTAAACTACAATGAGCAGTTCTTC. It yields the protein CASSPILAGLNYNEQFF. J is TRBJ2-1 and V is TRBV4-1, with TRBD2 matching over 8 bases. The CDR3 sequence is 17 residues long. CDR1 is MGHRA, CDR2 YSYEKL, per germline. V gave up 4 bases and J gave up 3 bases; unmatched junction bases: 11.

This clonotype has at least ten counts. The chain employs TRBV5-1 and TRBJ2-5; D not resolved. Germline V gene sequence: CDR1 SGHRS, CDR2 YFSETQ. The length of the CDR3 is 14 residues. V shed 5 bases and J shed 0 bases, with 11 bases lying between them. CDR3 nucleotide sequence: TGCGCCAGCAGTAATGGGGTGTACCAAGAGACCCAGTACTTC. This gives the protein CASSNGVYQETQYF.

This chain joins TRBV21-1 and TRBJ2-3; the D call in the table, TRBD1, was not verified against the DNA. TRBV21-1 is noted as a pseudogene. CDR3 length: 17 residues. In DNA, the CDR3 is TGTGCCAGCAGCATAAATCCGGGACAGGGTCCAGAGTATACGCAGTATTTT. It translates to CASSINPGQGPEYTQYF.

This clonotype was seen many times. V and J are TRBV29-1 and TRBJ2-3; the match to TRBD2 covers 8 bases. The CDR3 runs to 15 residues. CDR1 is SQVTM and CDR2 is ANQGSEA in the germline V gene. V shed 4 bases, J shed 2 bases, and the junction held 8 bases outside the gene matches. The DNA for the CDR3 is TGCAGCGTTGTGCGGGGGGAGGGCCCCACAGATACGCAGTATTTT. Translated: CSVVRGEGPTDTQYF.

This clonotype showed up many times. The CDR3, as DNA: TGTGCCAGCAGTTTACACAGGGCCGAGCAGTACTTC. Its translation: CASSLHRAEQYF. V gene TRBV12-3 or TRBV12-4 combines with J gene TRBJ2-7; TRBD1 might be the D (6 bases). V lost 2 bases, J lost 6 bases, and 8 bases lay in between. The CDR3 extends over 12 amino acids.

V and J are TRBV20-1 and TRBJ2-3, with D possibly being TRBD2 (5 bases). CDR3 length equals 13 residues. V shed 3 bases and J shed 6 bases, with 13 bases lying between them. Germline values: CDR1 DFQATT, CDR2 SNEGSKA (reference sequence). The CDR3 sequence: CSAREENRDTQYF. For the CDR3, the DNA is TGCAGTGCTAGGGAGGAGAACCGGGATACGCAGTATTTT.

V usage is TRBV4-2 and J usage is TRBJ2-2; 16 bases line up with TRBD2. The ends lost 4 bases at V and 1 base at J; junction bases unmatched: 3. The CDR3 is 18 amino acids. Per germline, CDR1 LGHNA and CDR2 YNFKEQ. CDR3 nucleotide sequence: TGTGCCAGCAGCCCGGGACTAGCGGGAGGGGTGAACACCGGGGAGCTGTTTTTT. This codes for CASSPGLAGGVNTGELFF.